This T cell receptor (beta chain) was sequenced for a study of cytomegalovirus exposure and HLA in healthy donors. Whole-study results and caveats: Most TCRs appeared rarely, but some public TCRs recurred in many donors.

The CDR3 has 16 residues. V trimming: 0 bases; J trimming: 4 bases; junction bases outside the gene matches: 9. Germline-derived CDR1 and CDR2 are SGHNT and YYREEE (reference sequence). A word on this clone: Antigen specificity is unknown.

The primer mix had 60 Vbeta and 13 Jbeta primers. Sequencing was performed with immunoSEQ multiplex PCR; in TCRdb, only in-frame clones are kept and a portion is missing. The sample includes 75,000 to 90,000 clones, 70% to 80% of them seen just once. The origin of this receptor is a man aged 50-59 years in good health and CMV-seronegative. The rearrangement links TRBV5-4 to TRBJ2-7, with 8 nucleotides matching TRBD1. Material for sequencing was PBMCs. CDR3 sequence: CASSLATGQVLYEQYF. Written as DNA, the CDR3 is TGTGCCAGCAGCTTGGCGACGGGACAGGTTCTTTACGAGCAGTACTTC.